The entry below describes one T cell receptor beta chain. The sample comes from a study of blood T cell repertoires in COVID-19. Study as a whole: There were acute and convalescent COVID-19 samples, and they came from the United States, Italy and Spain.

Germline CDR1 and CDR2: LGHNA and YNFKEQ. This CDR3 has 17 amino acids. V shed 0 bases, J shed 6 bases, and the junction held 7 bases outside the gene matches. Assay: immunoSEQ multiplex PCR; the TCRdb copy retains only in-frame clones and omits some. The data hold under 200,000 clones, with approximately 90% observed a single time. The sample comprised peripheral blood. This chain links TRBV4-2 with TRBJ2-3; 12 bases fit TRBD2. This TCR derives from a middle-aged man with active or convalescent COVID-19. CDR3 amino acids: CASSQEASGGASDTQYF. The CDR3 region has the DNA TGTGCCAGCAGCCAAGAGGCTAGCGGGGGGGCGAGTGATACGCAGTATTTT.